The 21 T cell receptor beta chains below were found in one sample sequenced in a study of cytomegalovirus exposure and HLA in healthy donors. 60 Vbeta and 13 Jbeta primers were used in PCR. The method was immunoSEQ multiplex PCR; TCRdb's version includes in-frame clones alone and lacks a portion of them. The sample contains around 110,000 clones, around 80% of which appear only once. Material: PBMCs. The receptors shown here come from a man in his thirties or forties in good health and CMV-seropositive.

This chain uses TRBV2 with TRBJ1-1, with no clear D. The V end lost 7 bases, the J end lost 4 bases, and 16 bases lay between the germline ends. CDR3 length: 14 amino acids. Germline CDR1 SNHLY, CDR2 FYNNEI. CDR3 protein: CASTDSGWVTEAFF. In DNA, the CDR3 is TGTGCCAGCACCGATTCGGGGTGGGTCACTGAAGCTTTCTTT.

V gene TRBV28 combines with J gene TRBJ1-4; D is unresolved. Germline V gene lookup returns CDR1 MDHEN and CDR2 SYDVKM. The CDR3 totals 16 residues. The germline V and J ends were trimmed by 5 bases and 1 base, with 14 bases remaining between them. The CDR3 DNA reads TGTGCCAGCAGTACCCAATTGCGGGGAACTAATGAAAAACTGTTTTTT. Translated, it gives CASSTQLRGTNEKLFF.

This sequence joins TRBV2 and TRBJ1-5, with a weak D call TRBD1 (5 bases). The CDR3 has 12 amino acids. CDR1 is SNHLY, CDR2 FYNNEI, per germline. Trimming took 0 bases from V and 10 from J, leaving 7 bases between them. CDR3 nucleotides: TGTGCCAGCAGTGAAGCACAGGTACCCCAGCATTTT. It specifies CASSEAQVPQHF.

This clone showed up just once. This chain links TRBV6-5 with TRBJ2-7, with D possibly being TRBD2 (6 bases). CDR3 size: 15 residues. V was clipped by 0 bases and J by 1 base, with 10 bases between them. Germline lookup yields CDR1 MNHEY and CDR2 SVGAGI. CDR3 in DNA: TGTGCCAGCAGTTACTCCGGCGGGGTATCCTACGAGCAGTACTTC. This encodes CASSYSGGVSYEQYF.

The J gene is TRBJ2-7, the V gene TRBV27; D is undetermined. The V end was cut by 4 bases, the J end by 5 bases, with 15 bases between. CDR3 length: 14 amino acids. Germline V gene lookup returns CDR1 MNHEY and CDR2 SMNVEV (reference sequence). The chain's CDR3 is CASSSQPKSNEQYF. CDR3 in DNA: TGTGCCAGCAGTTCACAGCCTAAAAGCAACGAGCAGTACTTC.

The gene calls are TRBV9 and TRBJ2-3, with 15 bases identical to TRBD2. The germline V gene has CDR1 SGDLS and CDR2 YYNGEE. The CDR3 is 16 amino acids. V was clipped by 4 bases and J by 4 bases; unmatched bases: 4. The CDR3 DNA sequence: TGTGCCAGCAGCCTAGGACTAGCGGGAGGGCCAGATACGCAGTATTTT. Translated, it gives CASSLGLAGGPDTQYF.

This chain joins TRBV29-1 and TRBJ2-7; 7 bases line up with TRBD2. The germline CDR1 and CDR2 sequences are SQVTM and ANQGSEA. CDR3 length: 11 residues. With 4 bases clipped from V and 6 bases from J, the junction kept 3 bases outside the gene matches. The DNA of the CDR3 is TGCAGCGTTGCCGGGACTACCGAGCAGTACTTC. Translation gives CSVAGTTEQYF.

The V call is TRBV7-2, the J call TRBJ2-3; D might be TRBD2 (5 bases). The germline gives CDR1 SGHTA, CDR2 FQGNSA. The V end was cut by 1 base, the J end by 0 bases, with 11 bases between. CDR3 length: 16 residues. The CDR3 DNA follows: TGTGCCAGCAGCTTAGGCGCTAGCAGTAGCACAGATACGCAGTATTTT. Encoded protein: CASSLGASSSTDTQYF.

This chain's CDR3 is CASSPTSGLGGELFF. In DNA, the CDR3 is TGTGCCAGCAGCCCCACGTCGGGGTTAGGCGGGGAGCTGTTTTTT. The J gene is TRBJ2-2, the V gene TRBV7-9; D is possibly TRBD2 (5 bases). The CDR3 consists of 15 residues. CDR1 is SEHNR, CDR2 FQNEAQ, per germline (reference sequence). The germline V and J ends were trimmed by 5 bases and 7 bases, with 17 bases remaining between them.

This clone was counted between two and nine times. The chain employs TRBV11-1 and TRBJ2-5; 10 bases map to TRBD2. Germline V gene lookup returns CDR1 SGHAT and CDR2 FQDESV (reference sequence). The J segment lost 5 bases and the V segment lost 1 base, leaving 4 bases of the junction unmatched. The CDR3 has 15 residues. The CDR3 nucleotides are TGTGCCAGCAGCTTAGGAGCGGGGGGGCTGGAGACCCAGTACTTC. Translation gives CASSLGAGGLETQYF.

A few counts support this clone. The chain links TRBV11-2 to TRBJ2-7; 10 positions agree with TRBD1. The CDR3 contains 15 residues. Germline CDR1 and CDR2: SGHAT and FQNNGV. V was pared by 5 bases and J by 1 base, with 5 bases of the junction left unmatched. DNA of the CDR3: TGTGCCAGCAGCCTAGGGACAGGGGTGTCCTACGAGCAGTACTTC. Its translation is CASSLGTGVSYEQYF.

The chain uses TRBV6-1 and TRBJ1-1; D unresolved. The CDR3 contains 14 residues. Per the germline V gene, CDR1 is MNHNS and CDR2 is SASEGT. Trimming cost V 5 bases and J 1 base, with 11 bases left between them. This CDR3 is CASSMGMPNTEAFF. DNA of the CDR3: TGTGCCAGCAGTATGGGCATGCCGAACACTGAAGCTTTCTTT.

CDR3: CASSPTGGVWGYGYTF. Here the CDR3 DNA reads TGCGCCAGCAGCCCGACAGGGGGCGTGTGGGGCTATGGCTACACCTTC. V is TRBV5-1 and J is TRBJ1-2, with TRBD1 matching 10 bases. The germline V gene has CDR1 SGHRS and CDR2 YFSETQ. V shed 4 bases, J shed 4 bases, and the junction held 10 bases outside the gene matches. The CDR3 is 16 residues long.

The chain has TRBV5-1 and TRBJ2-3; D not certain. V lost 1 base, J lost 0 bases, and 6 bases lay in between. CDR1 SGHRS and CDR2 YFSETQ come from the germline V gene. CDR3 length: 14 amino acids. CDR3 amino acids: CASSLTESTDTQYF. As DNA, the CDR3 is TGCGCCAGCAGCTTGACGGAGAGCACAGATACGCAGTATTTT.

V gene TRBV19 combines with J gene TRBJ2-3, with 12 bases lining up with TRBD2. Germline lookup yields CDR1 LNHDA and CDR2 SQIVND (reference sequence). Germline trimming cut 6 bases from V and 2 bases from J; bases unmatched to any gene: 3. This CDR3 has 15 residues. The CDR3 loop is CASRTSGSPTDTQYF. CDR3 DNA sequence: TGTGCCAGTAGGACTAGCGGGAGCCCCACAGATACGCAGTATTTT.

This chain connects TRBV5-1 to TRBJ2-7, with 9 nucleotides matching TRBD2. CDR1 and CDR2 from the germline V gene are SGHRS and YFSETQ. V was pared by 3 bases and J by 0 bases, with 7 bases of the junction left unmatched. This CDR3 contains 16 residues. CDR3 amino acids: CASSWGLADVSYEQYF. CDR3 bases: TGCGCCAGCAGCTGGGGACTAGCAGATGTCTCCTACGAGCAGTACTTC.

Details on this clone: A read error may account for a junction end that differs from germline. The V call is TRBV4-2, the J call TRBJ2-1; 9 nucleotides align to TRBD2. The CDR3 has 13 amino acids. Per the germline V gene, CDR1 is LGHNA and CDR2 is YNFKEQ. The CDR3 here is CASSQVGAGGPIF. DNA of the CDR3: TGTGCCAGCAGCCAAGTTGGGGCGGGAGGGCCCATCTTC.

The chain combines TRBV5-4 with TRBJ2-5; D gene uncertain. There are 15 residues in the CDR3. Germline assignment: CDR1 SGHNT and CDR2 YYREEE (reference sequence). V dropped 0 bases and J dropped 2 bases, with 11 bases sitting between them. The CDR3 sequence: CASSLAPFVQETQYF. The CDR3 DNA reads as TGTGCCAGCAGCTTGGCCCCTTTTGTACAAGAGACCCAGTACTTC.

The chain joins TRBV20-1 to TRBJ2-7; no reliable D call. The ends were cut back, 3 bases at V and 7 bases at J, with 10 bases in the middle. The CDR3 has 11 amino acids. Germline V gives CDR1 DFQATT, CDR2 SNEGSKA (reference sequence). The CDR3 DNA follows: TGCAGTGCTAGTGTGACTGGGGAGCAGTACTTC. Translation gives CSASVTGEQYF.

The V gene is TRBV6-1, the J gene TRBJ1-5; D is unresolved. CDR3 length: 14 residues. Deletions cut 6 bases from V and 1 base from J, with 10 bases between. In germline, CDR1 is MNHNS, CDR2 SASEGT. The CDR3 bases are TGTGCCAGCAGGCACAGATCCAGCAATCAGCCCCAGCATTTT. Its translation: CASRHRSSNQPQHF.

Only a few counts were recorded for this clone. The gene calls are TRBV28 and TRBJ2-1; the match to TRBD2 covers 9 bases. Germline values: CDR1 MDHEN, CDR2 SYDVKM. V was clipped by 4 bases and J by 7 bases; unmatched bases: 17. The CDR3 is made up of 18 amino acids. CDR3 sequence: CASSSTRGLASWRNEQFF. The CDR3 DNA is TGTGCCAGCAGTTCAACTCGCGGACTAGCGAGTTGGAGGAATGAGCAGTTCTTC.